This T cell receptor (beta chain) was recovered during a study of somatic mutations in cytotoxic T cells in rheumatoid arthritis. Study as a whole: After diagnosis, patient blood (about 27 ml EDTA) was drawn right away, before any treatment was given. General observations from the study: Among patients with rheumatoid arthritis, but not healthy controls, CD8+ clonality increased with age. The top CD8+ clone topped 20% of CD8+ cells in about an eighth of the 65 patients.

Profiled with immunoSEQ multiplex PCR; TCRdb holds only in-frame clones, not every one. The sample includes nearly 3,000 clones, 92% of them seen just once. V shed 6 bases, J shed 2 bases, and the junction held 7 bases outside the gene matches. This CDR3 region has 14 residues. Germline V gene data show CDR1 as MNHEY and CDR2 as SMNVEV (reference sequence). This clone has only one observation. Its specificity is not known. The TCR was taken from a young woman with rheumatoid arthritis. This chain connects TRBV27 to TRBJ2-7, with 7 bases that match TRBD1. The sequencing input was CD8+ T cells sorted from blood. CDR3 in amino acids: CASSKTGQPYEQYF. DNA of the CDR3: TGTGCCAGCAGCAAAACGGGACAGCCCTACGAGCAGTACTTC.